This TCR beta chain was captured in a study of blood T cell repertoires in COVID-19. Ages ranged from 18 to 89 years, with residence in about 24 US areas. Libraries were prepared by immunoSEQ multiplex PCR; TCRdb keeps only in-frame clonotypes and omits some of them. Counted here are about 320,000 clones, roughly 85% occurring once; the ten biggest clones make up around 2%. Germline lookup yields CDR1 SGHNT and CDR2 YYREEE (reference sequence). V was clipped by 5 bases and J by 7 bases, with 15 bases between them. The CDR3 consists of 13 residues. V is TRBV5-4 and J is TRBJ1-1; D remains unclear. Input material: PBMCs or T cells enriched from blood (not recorded which). This clonotype originated in a woman between 25 and 40 years old who had been exposed to COVID-19. In DNA, the CDR3 is TGTGCCAGCAGTCTTCAGGCGGGAGGTGAAGCTTTCTTT. This sequence encodes CASSLQAGGEAFF.